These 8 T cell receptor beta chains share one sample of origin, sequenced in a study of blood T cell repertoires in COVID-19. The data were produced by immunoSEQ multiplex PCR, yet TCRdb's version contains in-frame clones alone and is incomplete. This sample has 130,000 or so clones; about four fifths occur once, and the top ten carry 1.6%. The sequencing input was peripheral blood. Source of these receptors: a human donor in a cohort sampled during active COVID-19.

CDR3 bases: TGTGCCAGCAGCTTTCCGGTGGGAGGTTGGGGAGAGACCCAGTACTTC. Its translation is CASSFPVGGWGETQYF. The chain joins TRBV5-5 to TRBJ2-5, with D perhaps matching TRBD2 (6 bases). The CDR3 sequence is 16 residues long. V lost 2 bases to trimming and J lost 4 bases, with 18 bases between them. Per germline, CDR1 SGHKS and CDR2 YYEKEE (reference sequence).

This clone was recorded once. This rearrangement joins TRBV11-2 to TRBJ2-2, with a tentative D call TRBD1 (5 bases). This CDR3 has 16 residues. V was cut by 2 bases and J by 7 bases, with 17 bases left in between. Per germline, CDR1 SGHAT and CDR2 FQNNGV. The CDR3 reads CASSLIPGHFSGELFF. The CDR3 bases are TGTGCCAGCAGCTTAATTCCCGGACATTTCAGCGGGGAGCTGTTTTTT.

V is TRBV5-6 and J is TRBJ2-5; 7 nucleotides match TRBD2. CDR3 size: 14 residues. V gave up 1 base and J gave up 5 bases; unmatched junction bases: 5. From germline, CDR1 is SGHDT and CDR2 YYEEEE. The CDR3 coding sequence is TGTGCCAGCAGCTTGCGGGCGGGAGACGAGACCCAGTACTTC. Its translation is CASSLRAGDETQYF.

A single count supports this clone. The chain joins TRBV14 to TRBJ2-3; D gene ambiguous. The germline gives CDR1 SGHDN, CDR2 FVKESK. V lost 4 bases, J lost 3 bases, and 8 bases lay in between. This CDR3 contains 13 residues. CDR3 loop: CASSRRLTDTQYF. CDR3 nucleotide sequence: TGTGCCAGCAGCCGACGACTGACAGATACGCAGTATTTT.

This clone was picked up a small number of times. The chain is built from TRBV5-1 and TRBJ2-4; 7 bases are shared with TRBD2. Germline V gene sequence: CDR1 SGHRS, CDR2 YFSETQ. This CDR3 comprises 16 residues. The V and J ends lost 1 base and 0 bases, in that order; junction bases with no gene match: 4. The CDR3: CASSLQSGGAKNIQYF. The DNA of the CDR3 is TGCGCCAGCAGCTTGCAGTCGGGAGGAGCCAAAAACATTCAGTACTTC.

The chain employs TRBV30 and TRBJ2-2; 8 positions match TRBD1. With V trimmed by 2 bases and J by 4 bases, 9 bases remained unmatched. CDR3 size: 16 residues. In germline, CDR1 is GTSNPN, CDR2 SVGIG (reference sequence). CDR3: CAWSKGWTGSTGELFF. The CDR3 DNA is TGTGCCTGGAGTAAGGGATGGACAGGGTCCACCGGGGAGCTGTTTTTT.

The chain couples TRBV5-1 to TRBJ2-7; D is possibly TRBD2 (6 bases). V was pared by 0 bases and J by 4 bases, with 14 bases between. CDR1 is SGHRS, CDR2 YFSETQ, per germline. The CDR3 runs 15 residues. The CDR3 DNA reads TGCGCCAGCAGCTTGGACCCCCAGAGCGGGTACGAGCAGTACTTC. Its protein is CASSLDPQSGYEQYF.

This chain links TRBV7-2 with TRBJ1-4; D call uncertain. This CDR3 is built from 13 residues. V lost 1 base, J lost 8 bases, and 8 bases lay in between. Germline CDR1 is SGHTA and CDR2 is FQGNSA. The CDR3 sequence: CASSLEREEKLFF. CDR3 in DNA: TGTGCCAGCAGCTTAGAAAGGGAGGAAAAACTGTTTTTT.